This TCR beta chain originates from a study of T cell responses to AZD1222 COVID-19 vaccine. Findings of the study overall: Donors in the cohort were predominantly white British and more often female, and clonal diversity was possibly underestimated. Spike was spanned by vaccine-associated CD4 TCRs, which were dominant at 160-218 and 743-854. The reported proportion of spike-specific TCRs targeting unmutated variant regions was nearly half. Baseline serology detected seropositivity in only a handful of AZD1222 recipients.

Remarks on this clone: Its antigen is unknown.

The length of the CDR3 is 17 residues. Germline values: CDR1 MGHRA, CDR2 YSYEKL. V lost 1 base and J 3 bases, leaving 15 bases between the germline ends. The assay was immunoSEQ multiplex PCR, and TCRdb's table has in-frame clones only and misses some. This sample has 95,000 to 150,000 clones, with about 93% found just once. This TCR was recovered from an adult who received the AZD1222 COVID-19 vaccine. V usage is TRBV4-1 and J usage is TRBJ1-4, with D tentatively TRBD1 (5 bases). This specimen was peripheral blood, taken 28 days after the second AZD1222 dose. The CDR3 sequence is CASSQVGGRAANEKLFF. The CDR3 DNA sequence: TGCGCCAGCAGCCAAGTGGGGGGGAGGGCGGCTAATGAAAAACTGTTTTTT.